Listed here are 3 T cell receptor beta chains from one sample, sequenced in a study of T cell changes during pregnancy in multiple sclerosis. The method was immunoSEQ multiplex PCR; TCRdb's version includes in-frame clones alone and lacks a portion of them. The profile covers just under 70,000 clones, with about 90% appearing a single time and more than 0.75% taken by the ten largest. This sample comprised peripheral blood, obtained in the second trimester of pregnancy. The receptors come from a female donor with multiple sclerosis, enrolled in a pregnancy study.

The J gene is TRBJ1-2, the V gene TRBV5-1, with TRBD1 as a possible D gene (5 bases). The CDR3 has 13 residues. Germline V gene sequence: CDR1 SGHRS, CDR2 YFSETQ. V dropped 2 bases and J dropped 8 bases, with 13 bases sitting between them. The CDR3 nucleotides read TGCGCCAGCAGCTTTTGGGGGGGAGAGGGCTACACCTTC. This gives the protein CASSFWGGEGYTF.

The V gene is TRBV19, the J gene TRBJ1-1, with D possibly being TRBD1 (6 bases). Germline V gene data show CDR1 as LNHDA and CDR2 as SQIVND (reference sequence). The CDR3 covers 16 residues. Between the trimmed V and J ends, which lost 3 bases and 1 base, there was a span of 15 bases. The CDR3, as DNA: TGTGCCAGTAGTATTCCGCGGGGGCAGGGGAACACTGAAGCTTTCTTT. Amino acid sequence: CASSIPRGQGNTEAFF. Full variable domain (outside the CDR3, taken from reference TRBV19 and TRBJ1-1): DGGITQSPKYLFRKEGQNVTLSCEQNLNHDAMYWYRQDPGQGLRLIYYSQIVNDFQKGDIAEGYSVSREKKESFPLTVTSAQKNPTAFYLCASSIPRGQGNTEAFFGQGTRLTVV.

The chain links TRBV7-9 to TRBJ1-5; D remains ambiguous. V was pared by 1 base and J by 1 base, with 11 bases between. CDR3 size: 16 residues. Germline CDR1 is SEHNR and CDR2 is FQNEAQ (reference sequence). Written as DNA, the CDR3 is TGTGCCAGCAGCTTAGTAGCGGGGATGAGCAATCAGCCCCAGCATTTT. Its protein product is CASSLVAGMSNQPQHF.